These 12 T cell receptor beta chains were all obtained from the same sample, sequenced in a study of CD8+CD57+ T cells in acquired aplastic anemia. Investigators profiled TCR beta VDJ and CDR3 from genomic DNA template. TCRdb reanalysed the reads using MiXCR and keeps one entry per CDR3 protein. The data contain about 220,000 distinct CDR3 sequences, about 44% of them singletons. Patients selected for sequencing had displayed CD8+CD57+ cell expansion by flow cytometry. What was sequenced was sorted CD4+, CD8+, or CD8+CD57+ T cells (not recorded which) from PBMCs. The origin of the receptors is a human donor with aplastic anemia.

This clonotype was seen ten or more times. This chain connects TRBV20-1 to TRBJ2-2; 11 bases agree with TRBD2. The germline CDR1 and CDR2 sequences are DFQATT and SNEGSKA (reference sequence). The CDR3 sequence is 15 residues long. Trimming took 4 bases from V and 7 from J; bases not matched to a gene: 8. The CDR3 bases are TGCAGTGCTAACCTACTAGCGGGGGAGATCGGGGAGCTGTTTTTT. Protein: CSANLLAGEIGELFF.

Turning to this clonotype: With a much larger clone just one base away, this may be a read error. The V and J genes are TRBV9 and TRBJ1-3; 7 bases agree with TRBD1. The germline V gene encodes CDR1 SGDLS and CDR2 YYNGEE. The CDR3 is 15 amino acids. The CDR3 spells CASSYLTGTGNTICF. CDR3 coding DNA: TGTGCCAGCAGCTACCTGACAGGGACTGGAAACACCATATGTTTT.

This clonotype has ten or more counts. This chain joins TRBV19 and TRBJ1-5; D ambiguous. Germline V gene sequence: CDR1 LNHDA, CDR2 SQIVND (reference sequence). V was shortened by 3 bases and J by 0 bases, with 12 bases between the two germline ends. The CDR3 loop spans 16 amino acids. The CDR3 bases are TGTGCCAGTAGTATCCTGTGGGAGGCTAGCAATCAGCCCCAGCATTTT. It encodes CASSILWEASNQPQHF.

The sample holds a few counts of this clonotype. This sequence joins TRBV9 and TRBJ1-1; D call uncertain. Trimming removed 4 bases from V and 6 bases from J, with 7 bases in between. Germline CDR1 reads SGDLS; CDR2 reads YYNGEE. This CDR3 is built from 11 residues. Written as DNA, the CDR3 is TGTGCCAGCAGCCCCCAGTCTGAAGCTTTCTTT. Translated, it gives CASSPQSEAFF.

This clonotype was recorded many times. The chain links TRBV20-1 to TRBJ1-1, with D hard to call. Germline CDR1 and CDR2: DFQATT and SNEGSKA (reference sequence). The CDR3 loop spans 13 amino acids. V shed 2 bases and J shed 6 bases, with 13 bases lying between them. The CDR3 loop is CSARLGIQAEAFF. The CDR3 DNA sequence: TGCAGTGCTAGATTGGGGATTCAAGCTGAAGCTTTCTTT.

This chain connects TRBV7-2 to TRBJ1-2, with 12 bases aligning to TRBD1. From germline, CDR1 is SGHTA and CDR2 FQGNSA. This CDR3 region has 17 residues. V lost 0 bases to trimming and J lost 8 bases; unmatched junction nucleotides: 10. CDR3 nucleotides: TGTGCCAGCAGCTTAGCGACCGGGACAGGGGGCCTGGGGGGCTACACCTTC. It yields the protein CASSLATGTGGLGGYTF.

This clonotype was picked up a small number of times. The chain has TRBV28 and TRBJ1-4; D not resolved. The V gene lost 5 bases and the J gene lost 8 bases, with 12 bases spanning the gap. Germline lookup yields CDR1 MDHEN and CDR2 SYDVKM. The CDR3 is 13 amino acids. The CDR3 protein is CASSKRGREKLFF. In DNA form, the CDR3 reads TGTGCCAGCAGTAAACGCGGGAGGGAAAAACTGTTTTTT.

This clonotype has more than one count but fewer than ten. The CDR3 sequence is CASSYAGREAYSNQPQHF. The CDR3 nucleotides read TGTGCCAGCAGTTACGCGGGTAGGGAAGCCTATAGCAATCAGCCCCAGCATTTT. The chain has TRBV6-2 or TRBV6-3 and TRBJ1-5; D uncertain. Germline V gives CDR1 MNHEY, CDR2 SVGEGT. The V gene lost 2 bases and the J gene lost 0 bases, with 17 bases spanning the gap. The CDR3 has 18 residues.

This chain uses TRBV15 with TRBJ2-1; perhaps TRBD2 as D (6 bases). V was trimmed by 0 bases and J by 9 bases, leaving 9 bases between them. The CDR3 consists of 13 residues. Germline values: CDR1 LNHNV, CDR2 YYDKDF (reference sequence). The CDR3 DNA follows: TGTGCCACCAGCAGAGATCTGGGGGGTGAGCAGTTCTTC. Encoded protein: CATSRDLGGEQFF.

This clonotype was seen a handful of times. This sequence joins TRBV7-9 and TRBJ1-2; unclear D gene. CDR3 length equals 14 residues. V lost 5 bases to trimming and J lost 8 bases, with 18 bases between them. Germline-derived CDR1 and CDR2 are SEHNR and FQNEAQ (reference sequence). CDR3 residues: CASSPASRAEGYTF. In DNA form, the CDR3 reads TGTGCCAGCAGCCCGGCCTCTAGGGCGGAAGGCTACACCTTC.

A single count supports this clonotype. This chain connects TRBV7-9 to TRBJ1-2, with unresolved D. Germline lookup yields CDR1 SEHNR and CDR2 FQNEAQ (reference sequence). V lost 5 bases and J 4 bases, leaving 14 bases between the germline ends. The CDR3 covers 14 residues. The CDR3 reads CASSLRYDPYGYTF. DNA of the CDR3: TGTGCCAGCAGCCTAAGGTATGACCCCTATGGCTACACCTTC.

This clonotype showed up many times. The rearrangement uses TRBV7-9 and TRBJ1-4; 10 positions match TRBD1. The CDR3 consists of 15 residues. Per germline, CDR1 SEHNR and CDR2 FQNEAQ (reference sequence). V lost 2 bases to trimming and J lost 5 bases; unmatched junction nucleotides: 2. The CDR3 nucleotides read TGTGCCAGCAGCTTATGGACAGGGGGAAATGAAAAACTGTTTTTT. It encodes CASSLWTGGNEKLFF.